This T cell receptor (beta chain) was retrieved from a study of cytotoxic CD8 clonotypes in ibrutinib-treated CLL. Study outcomes and limitations: Treatment saw public clonotypes, which were uncommon, either contract or stay stable. The study found baseline clonality above age-matched healthy donors, tracking circulating CD8+ T-cell counts.

Libraries were prepared by immunoSEQ multiplex PCR; TCRdb keeps only in-frame clonotypes and omits some of them. This table holds 45,000 to 60,000 clones, over 55% found once. About 2 micrograms of genomic DNA, which was extracted from cryopreserved PBMCs, served as the material used for the TCR beta libraries. Concerning this clone itself: The antigen remains unidentified.

Unmatched junction bases numbered 11, after V lost 6 bases and J lost 7 bases. This CDR3 has 14 amino acids. Germline CDR1 SGHAT, CDR2 FQNNGV. Sample: PBMCs, taken after 24 months of ibrutinib treatment. The chain carries TRBV11-2 and TRBJ1-1, with TRBD1 matching over 7 bases. The receptor was isolated from a human donor with chronic lymphocytic leukemia. CDR3 residues: CASRDPTGRSEAFF. The DNA for the CDR3 is TGTGCCAGCAGGGATCCGACAGGGAGGAGTGAAGCTTTCTTT.